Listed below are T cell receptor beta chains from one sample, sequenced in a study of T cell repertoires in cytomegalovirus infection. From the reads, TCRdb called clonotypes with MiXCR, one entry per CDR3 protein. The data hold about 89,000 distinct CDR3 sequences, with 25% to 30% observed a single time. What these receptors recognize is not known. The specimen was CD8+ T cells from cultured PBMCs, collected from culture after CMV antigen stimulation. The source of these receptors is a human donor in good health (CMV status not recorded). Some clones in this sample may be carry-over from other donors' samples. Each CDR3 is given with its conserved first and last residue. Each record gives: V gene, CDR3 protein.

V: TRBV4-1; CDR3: CASSPPGTGNTGELFF
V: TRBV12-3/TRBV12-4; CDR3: CASSYTGTEAFF
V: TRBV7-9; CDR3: CASSNDRLAKNIQYF
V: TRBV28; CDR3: CASSSLLTGLKINTGELFF
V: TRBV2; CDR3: CASSEAGNPSEQYF
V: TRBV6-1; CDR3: CASSTGTGAGNTIYF
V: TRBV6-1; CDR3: CASRLVRTYEQYF
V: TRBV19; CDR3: CASSSGQRGEKLFF
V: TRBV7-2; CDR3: CASSLGSTSLADTQYF
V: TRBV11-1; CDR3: CASSSEEGPNTGELFF
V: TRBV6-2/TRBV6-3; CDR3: CAISQGAGGRSDTQYF
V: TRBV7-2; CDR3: CASSSRDRPNYGYTF
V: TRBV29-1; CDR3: CSVVWGPEAFF
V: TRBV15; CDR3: CATSRDLVLGGQTQGRGNQPQHF
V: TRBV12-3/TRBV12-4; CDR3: CASSFGTNTEAFF
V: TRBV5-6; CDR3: CASSLQGGPSNQPQHF
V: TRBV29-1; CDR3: CSVLVGYEQFF
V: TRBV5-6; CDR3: CASRRDGDRGYGANVLTF
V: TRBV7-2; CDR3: CASSLGPDYNEQFF
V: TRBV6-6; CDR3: CASSYSTPAGLSSMNTEAFF
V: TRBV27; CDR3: CASSTDSGGLSEQYF
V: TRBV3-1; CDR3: CASSQDIHTEAFF
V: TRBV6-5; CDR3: CASSYRPGPPPMSTQYF